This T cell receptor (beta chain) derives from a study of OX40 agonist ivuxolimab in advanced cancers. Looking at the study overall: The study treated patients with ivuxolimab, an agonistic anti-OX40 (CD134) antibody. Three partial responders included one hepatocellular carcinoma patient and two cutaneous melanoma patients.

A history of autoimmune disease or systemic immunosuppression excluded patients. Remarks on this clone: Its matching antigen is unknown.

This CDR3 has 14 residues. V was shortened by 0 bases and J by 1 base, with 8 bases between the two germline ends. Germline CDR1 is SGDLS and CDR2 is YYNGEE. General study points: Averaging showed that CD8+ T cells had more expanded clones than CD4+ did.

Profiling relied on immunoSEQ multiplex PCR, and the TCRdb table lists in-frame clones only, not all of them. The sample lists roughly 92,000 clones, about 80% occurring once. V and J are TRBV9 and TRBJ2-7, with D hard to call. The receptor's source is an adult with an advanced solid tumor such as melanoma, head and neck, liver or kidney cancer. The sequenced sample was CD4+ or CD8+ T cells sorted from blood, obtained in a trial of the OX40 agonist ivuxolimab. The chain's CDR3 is CASSVDWRSYEQYF. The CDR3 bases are TGTGCCAGCAGCGTAGACTGGCGGTCCTACGAGCAGTACTTC. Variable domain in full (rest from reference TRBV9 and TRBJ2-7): DSGVTQTPKHLITATGQRVTLRCSPRSGDLSVYWYQQSLDQGLQFLIQYYNGEERAKGNILERFSAQQFPDLHSELNLSSLELGDSALYFCASSVDWRSYEQYFGPGTRLTVT.